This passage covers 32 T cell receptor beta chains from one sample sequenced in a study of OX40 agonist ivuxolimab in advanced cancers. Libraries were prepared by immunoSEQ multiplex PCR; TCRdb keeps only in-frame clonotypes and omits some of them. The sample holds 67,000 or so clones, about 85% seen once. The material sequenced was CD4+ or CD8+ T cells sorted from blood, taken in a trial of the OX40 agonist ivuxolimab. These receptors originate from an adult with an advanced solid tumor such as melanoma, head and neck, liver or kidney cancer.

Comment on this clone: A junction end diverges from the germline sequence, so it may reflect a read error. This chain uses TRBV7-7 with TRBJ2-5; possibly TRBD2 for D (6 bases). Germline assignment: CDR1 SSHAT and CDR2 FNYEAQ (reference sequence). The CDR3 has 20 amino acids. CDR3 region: CASSPLVAGTGSPLGETQYF. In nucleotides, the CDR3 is TGTGCTAGCAGCCCCCTTGTTGCGGGAACAGGCTCCCCGTTGGGGGAGACCCAGTACTTC.

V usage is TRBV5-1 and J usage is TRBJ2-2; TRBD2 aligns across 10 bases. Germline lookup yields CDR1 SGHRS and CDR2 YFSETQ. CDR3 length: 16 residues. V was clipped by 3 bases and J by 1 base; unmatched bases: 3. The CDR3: CASSSGLAQNTGELFF. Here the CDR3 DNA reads TGCGCCAGCAGCTCGGGACTAGCGCAGAACACCGGGGAGCTGTTTTTT.

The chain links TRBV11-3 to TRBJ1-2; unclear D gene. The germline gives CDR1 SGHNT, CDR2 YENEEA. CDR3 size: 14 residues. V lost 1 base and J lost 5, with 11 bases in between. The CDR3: CASSLGSRYYGYTF. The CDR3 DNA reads TGTGCCAGCAGCTTAGGATCGCGTTATTATGGCTACACCTTC.

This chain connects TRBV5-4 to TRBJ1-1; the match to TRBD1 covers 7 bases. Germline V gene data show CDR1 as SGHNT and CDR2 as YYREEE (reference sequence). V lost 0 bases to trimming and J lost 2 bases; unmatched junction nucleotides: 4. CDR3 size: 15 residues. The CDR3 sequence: CASSLVRGHNTEAFF. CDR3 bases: TGTGCCAGCAGCTTGGTTAGGGGGCATAACACTGAAGCTTTCTTT.

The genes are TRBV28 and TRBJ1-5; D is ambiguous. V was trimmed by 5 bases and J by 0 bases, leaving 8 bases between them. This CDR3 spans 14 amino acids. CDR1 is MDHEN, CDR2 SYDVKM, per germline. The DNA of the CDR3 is TGTGCCAGCAGTCAGGACGGTAGCAATCAGCCCCAGCATTTT. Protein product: CASSQDGSNQPQHF. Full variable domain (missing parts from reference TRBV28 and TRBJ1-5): DVKVTQSSRYLVKRTGEKVFLECVQDMDHENMFWYRQDPGLGLRLIYFSYDVKMKEKGDIPEGYSVSREKKERFSLILESASTNQTSMYLCASSQDGSNQPQHFGDGTRLSIL.

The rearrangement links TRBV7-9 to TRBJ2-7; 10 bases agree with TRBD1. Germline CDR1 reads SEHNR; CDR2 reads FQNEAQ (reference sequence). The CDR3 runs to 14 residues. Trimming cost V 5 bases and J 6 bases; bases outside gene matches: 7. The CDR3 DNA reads TGTGCCAGCAGCCCGGGACAGGGGCGCCTCGAGCAGTACTTC. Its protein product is CASSPGQGRLEQYF.

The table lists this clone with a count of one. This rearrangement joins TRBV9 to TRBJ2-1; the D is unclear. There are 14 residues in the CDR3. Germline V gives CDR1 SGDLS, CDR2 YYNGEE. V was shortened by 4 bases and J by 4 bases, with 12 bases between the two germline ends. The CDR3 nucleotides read TGTGCCAGCAGCACCCAAGATTCGTACAATGAGCAGTTCTTC. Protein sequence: CASSTQDSYNEQFF. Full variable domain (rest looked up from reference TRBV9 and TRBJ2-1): DSGVTQTPKHLITATGQRVTLRCSPRSGDLSVYWYQQSLDQGLQFLIQYYNGEERAKGNILERFSAQQFPDLHSELNLSSLELGDSALYFCASSTQDSYNEQFFGPGTRLTVL.

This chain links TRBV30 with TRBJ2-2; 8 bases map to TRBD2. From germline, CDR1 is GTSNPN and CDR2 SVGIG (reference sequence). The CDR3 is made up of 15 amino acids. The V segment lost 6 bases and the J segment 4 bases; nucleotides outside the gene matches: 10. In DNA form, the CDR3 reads TGTGCCTGCCCCATGGGGCTAGCGGGCACCGGGGAGCTGTTTTTT. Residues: CACPMGLAGTGELFF. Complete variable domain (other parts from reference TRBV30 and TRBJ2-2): SQTIHQWPATLVQPVGSPLSLECTVEGTSNPNLYWYRQAAGRGLQLLFYSVGIGQISSEVPQNLSASRPQDRQFILSSKKLLLSDSGFYLCACPMGLAGTGELFFGEGSRLTVL.

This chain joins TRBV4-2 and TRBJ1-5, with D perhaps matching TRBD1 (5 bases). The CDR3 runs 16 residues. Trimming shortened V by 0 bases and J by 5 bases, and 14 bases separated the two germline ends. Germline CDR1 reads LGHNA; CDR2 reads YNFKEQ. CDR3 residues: CASSQDPGVSHQPQHF. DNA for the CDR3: TGTGCCAGCAGCCAAGACCCGGGGGTGTCTCATCAGCCCCAGCATTTT.

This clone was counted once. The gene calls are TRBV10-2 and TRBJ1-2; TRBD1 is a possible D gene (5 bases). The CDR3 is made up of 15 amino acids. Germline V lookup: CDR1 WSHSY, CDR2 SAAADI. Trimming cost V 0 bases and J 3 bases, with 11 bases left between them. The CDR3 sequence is CASSESRRGDYGYTF. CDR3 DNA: TGCGCCAGCAGTGAGTCTCGGAGAGGGGACTATGGCTACACCTTC.

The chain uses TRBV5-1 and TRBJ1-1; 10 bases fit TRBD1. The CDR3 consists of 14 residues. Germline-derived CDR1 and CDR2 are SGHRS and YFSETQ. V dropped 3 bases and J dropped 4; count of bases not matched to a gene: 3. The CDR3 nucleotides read TGCGCCAGCAGCTGGGGACAGGGGACCACTGAAGCTTTCTTT. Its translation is CASSWGQGTTEAFF.

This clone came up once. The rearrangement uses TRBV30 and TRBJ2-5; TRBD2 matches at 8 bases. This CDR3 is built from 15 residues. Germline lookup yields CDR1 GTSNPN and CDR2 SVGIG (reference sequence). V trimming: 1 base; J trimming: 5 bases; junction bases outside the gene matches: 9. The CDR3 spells CAWSDPGLGVETQYF. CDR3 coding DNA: TGTGCCTGGAGTGATCCGGGACTAGGGGTGGAGACCCAGTACTTC.

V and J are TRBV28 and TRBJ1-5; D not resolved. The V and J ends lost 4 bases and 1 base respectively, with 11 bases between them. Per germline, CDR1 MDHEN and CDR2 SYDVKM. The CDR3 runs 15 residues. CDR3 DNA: TGTGCCAGCAGTTCAGCTCCGGGAAGCAATCAGCCCCAGCATTTT. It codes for CASSSAPGSNQPQHF.

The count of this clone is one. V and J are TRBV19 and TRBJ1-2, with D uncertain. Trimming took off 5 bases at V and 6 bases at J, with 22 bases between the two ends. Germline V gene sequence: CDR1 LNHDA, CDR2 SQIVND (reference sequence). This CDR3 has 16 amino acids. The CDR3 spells CASSGMGIESDDGYTF. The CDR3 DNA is TGTGCCAGTAGTGGAATGGGAATTGAGTCAGACGATGGCTACACCTTC.

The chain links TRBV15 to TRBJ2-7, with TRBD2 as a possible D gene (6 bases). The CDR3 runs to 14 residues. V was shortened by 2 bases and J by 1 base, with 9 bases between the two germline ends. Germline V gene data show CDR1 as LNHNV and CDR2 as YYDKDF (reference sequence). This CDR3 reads CATSRPGTSYEQYF. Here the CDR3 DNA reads TGTGCCACCAGCAGACCTGGGACTTCCTACGAGCAGTACTTC.

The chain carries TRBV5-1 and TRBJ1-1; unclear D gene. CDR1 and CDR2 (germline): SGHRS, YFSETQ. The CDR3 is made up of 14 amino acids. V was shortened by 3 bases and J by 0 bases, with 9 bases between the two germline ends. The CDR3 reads CASSSDGLNTEAFF. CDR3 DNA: TGCGCCAGCAGCTCCGACGGATTGAACACTGAAGCTTTCTTT.

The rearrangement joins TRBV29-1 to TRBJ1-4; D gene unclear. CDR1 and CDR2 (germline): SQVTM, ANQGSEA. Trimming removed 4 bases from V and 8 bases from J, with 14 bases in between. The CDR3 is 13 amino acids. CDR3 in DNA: TGCAGCGTTGCCCGGGGATGGAACGAAAAACTGTTTTTT. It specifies CSVARGWNEKLFF.

The CDR3 loop reads CSVRSGSLTDTQYF. CDR3 bases: TGCAGCGTTAGAAGCGGGAGTCTCACAGATACGCAGTATTTT. The chain recombines TRBV29-1 with TRBJ2-3; 8 bases align to TRBD2. V shed 5 bases and J 2 bases; nucleotides not matched to a gene: 6. The CDR3 has 14 amino acids. Germline CDR1 is SQVTM and CDR2 is ANQGSEA.

The CDR3 region has the DNA TGTGCCATCAGCCCTGACGACAGGGTTGGCACCGGGGAGCTGTTTTTT. Protein product: CAISPDDRVGTGELFF. The chain has TRBV10-3 and TRBJ2-2; 7 bases map to TRBD1. There are 16 residues in the CDR3. Germline CDR1 reads ENHRY; CDR2 reads SYGVKD. After removal of 6 bases from V and 4 bases from J, the junction contained 11 bases not matched to a gene.

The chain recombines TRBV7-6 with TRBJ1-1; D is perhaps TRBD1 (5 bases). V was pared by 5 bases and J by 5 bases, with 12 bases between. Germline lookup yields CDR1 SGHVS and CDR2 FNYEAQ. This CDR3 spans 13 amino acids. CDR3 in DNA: TGTGCCAGCAGCGCAGAACAGGAGACTGAAGCTTTCTTT. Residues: CASSAEQETEAFF.

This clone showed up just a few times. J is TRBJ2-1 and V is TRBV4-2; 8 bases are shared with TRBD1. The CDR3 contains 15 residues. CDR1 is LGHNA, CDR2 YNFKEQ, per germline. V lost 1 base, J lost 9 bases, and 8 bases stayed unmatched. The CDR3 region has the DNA TGTGCCAGCAGCCAAGCAGGTCTCACAGGGGGTGAGCAGTTCTTC. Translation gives CASSQAGLTGGEQFF.

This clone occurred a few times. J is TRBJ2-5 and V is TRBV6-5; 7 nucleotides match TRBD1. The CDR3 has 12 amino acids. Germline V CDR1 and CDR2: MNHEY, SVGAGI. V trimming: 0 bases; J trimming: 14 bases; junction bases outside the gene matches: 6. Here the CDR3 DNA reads TGTGCCAGCAGTTACTCTTCCGGGACAGAATACTTC. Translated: CASSYSSGTEYF.

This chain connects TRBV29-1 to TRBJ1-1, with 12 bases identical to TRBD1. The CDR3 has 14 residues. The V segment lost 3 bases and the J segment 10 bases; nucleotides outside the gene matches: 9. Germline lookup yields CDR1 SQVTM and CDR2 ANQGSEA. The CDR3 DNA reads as TGCAGCGTTGAGCCGGGACAGGGGGCGCTGGGAGCTTTCTTT. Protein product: CSVEPGQGALGAFF.

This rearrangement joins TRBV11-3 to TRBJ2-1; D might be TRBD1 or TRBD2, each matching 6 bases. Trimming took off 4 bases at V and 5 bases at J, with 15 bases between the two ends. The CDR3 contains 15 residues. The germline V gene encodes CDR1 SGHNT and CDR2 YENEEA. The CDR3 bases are TGTGCCAGCAGCTCCTGGGGGGCTGGGGACAATGAGCAGTTCTTC. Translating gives CASSSWGAGDNEQFF.

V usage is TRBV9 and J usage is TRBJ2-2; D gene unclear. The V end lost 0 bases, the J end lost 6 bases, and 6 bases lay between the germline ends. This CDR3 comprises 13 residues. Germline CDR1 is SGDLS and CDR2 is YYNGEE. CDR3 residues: CASSVAVAGELFF. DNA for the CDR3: TGTGCCAGCAGCGTAGCCGTTGCCGGGGAGCTGTTTTTT. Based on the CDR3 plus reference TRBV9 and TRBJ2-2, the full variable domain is DSGVTQTPKHLITATGQRVTLRCSPRSGDLSVYWYQQSLDQGLQFLIQYYNGEERAKGNILERFSAQQFPDLHSELNLSSLELGDSALYFCASSVAVAGELFFGEGSRLTVL.

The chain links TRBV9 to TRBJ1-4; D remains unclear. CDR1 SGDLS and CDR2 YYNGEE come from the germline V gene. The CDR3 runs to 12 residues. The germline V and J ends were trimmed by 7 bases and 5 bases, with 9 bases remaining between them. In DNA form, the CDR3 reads TGTGCCAGCGGAGACATAAATGAAAAACTGTTTTTT. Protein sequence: CASGDINEKLFF.

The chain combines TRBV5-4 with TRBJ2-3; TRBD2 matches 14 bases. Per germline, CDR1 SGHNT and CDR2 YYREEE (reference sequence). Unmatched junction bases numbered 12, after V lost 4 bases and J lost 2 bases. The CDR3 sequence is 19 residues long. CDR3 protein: CASSGTSGSVGMATDTQYF. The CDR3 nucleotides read TGTGCCAGCAGCGGGACTAGCGGGAGTGTTGGGATGGCCACAGATACGCAGTATTTT.

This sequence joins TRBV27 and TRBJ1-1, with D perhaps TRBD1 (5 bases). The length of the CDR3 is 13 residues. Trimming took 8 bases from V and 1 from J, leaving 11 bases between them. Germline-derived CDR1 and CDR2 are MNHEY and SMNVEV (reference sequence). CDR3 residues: CASSWGGNTEAFF. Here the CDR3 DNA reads TGTGCCAGCTCGTGGGGGGGGAACACTGAAGCTTTCTTT.

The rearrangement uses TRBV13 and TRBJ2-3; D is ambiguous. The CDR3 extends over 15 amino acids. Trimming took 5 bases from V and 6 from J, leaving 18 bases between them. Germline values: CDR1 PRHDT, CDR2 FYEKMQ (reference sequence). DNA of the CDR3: TGTGCCAGCAGCAGTGACACCTACTCAGCGGATACGCAGTATTTT. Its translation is CASSSDTYSADTQYF.

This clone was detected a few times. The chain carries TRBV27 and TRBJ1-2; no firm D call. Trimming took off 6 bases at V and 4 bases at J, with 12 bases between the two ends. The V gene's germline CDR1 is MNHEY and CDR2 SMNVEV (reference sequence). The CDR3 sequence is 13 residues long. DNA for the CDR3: TGTGCCAGCAGGCCCTCACAGCGCTATGGCTACACCTTC. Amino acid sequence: CASRPSQRYGYTF.

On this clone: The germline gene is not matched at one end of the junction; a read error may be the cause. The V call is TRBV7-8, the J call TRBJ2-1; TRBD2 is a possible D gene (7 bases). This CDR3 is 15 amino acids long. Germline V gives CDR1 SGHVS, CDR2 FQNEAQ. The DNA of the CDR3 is TGTGTCAGCAGACCCAGAGGGGGGGGTGTTAATGAGCAGTTCTTC. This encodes CVSRPRGGGVNEQFF.

In nucleotides, the CDR3 is TGTGCCAGCAGCTTAGGACAGCCCACAGATACGCAGTATTTT. Protein product: CASSLGQPTDTQYF. This sequence joins TRBV7-9 and TRBJ2-3; D possibly corresponds to TRBD1 (5 bases). The CDR3 runs 14 residues. Trimming took off 1 base at V and 2 bases at J, with 7 bases between the two ends. Germline CDR1 is SEHNR and CDR2 is FQNEAQ (reference sequence).